This T cell receptor beta chain was observed in a study of blood T cell repertoires in COVID-19. Looking at the study overall: Samples of COVID-19 (acute and convalescent) were obtained from the United States, Italy and Spain. In each case, the material was cDNA or gDNA derived from T cells, B-cell-depleted T cells, or PBMCs.

V dropped 4 bases and J dropped 10; count of bases not matched to a gene: 21. This CDR3 is 17 amino acids long. Germline V gene lookup returns CDR1 SGHVS and CDR2 FNYEAQ. Clones were sequenced by immunoSEQ multiplex PCR, and TCRdb holds only the in-frame ones, with some missing. The sample carries roughly 400,000 clones, approximately 87% recorded once. Membership in each cohort depended on participant-reported clinical history. The receptor comes from a woman in her forties or fifties who had recovered from COVID-19. The chain couples TRBV7-6 to TRBJ1-2; the match to TRBD1 covers 7 bases. The sample was PBMCs or T cells enriched from blood (not recorded which). The DNA of the CDR3 is TGTGCCAGCAGCTCCGAGATCGAGGGCCAGGGGGTTTCTCTCTACACCTTC. Protein product: CASSSEIEGQGVSLYTF.